This T cell receptor (beta chain) is from a study of cytomegalovirus exposure and HLA in healthy donors. Primers included in the PCR were 60 Vbeta and 13 Jbeta primers. Sequencing was performed with immunoSEQ multiplex PCR; in TCRdb, only in-frame clones are kept and a portion is missing. Among approximately 54,000 clones listed, approximately 82% were seen once. Details on this clone: What it recognizes is unknown.

The CDR3 length is 19 residues. V shed 5 bases, J shed 2 bases, and the junction held 15 bases outside the gene matches. The germline CDR1 and CDR2 sequences are LNHDA and SQIVND (reference sequence). Study conclusions and caveats: Researchers reportedly found TCR beta sequences accurately predicted most subjects' HLA-A and HLA-B alleles. Exclusion as indistinguishable affected some V segments, including TRBV6-2 and TRBV6-3. Investigators reported around 150 TCR beta chains as tied to cytomegalovirus.

Those who donated were healthy bone marrow donors. The source of this sequence is a woman aged 18-30 years in good health and CMV-seronegative. The chain is built from TRBV19 and TRBJ2-7, with 13 bases lining up with TRBD2. The sample taken for sequencing was PBMCs. DNA of the CDR3: TGTGCCAGTAGTGTACAGGGCCGGGGGACTAGCGGGAACCCCTACGAGCAGTACTTC. Translation gives CASSVQGRGTSGNPYEQYF. Full variable domain (remainder filled in from reference TRBV19 and TRBJ2-7): DGGITQSPKYLFRKEGQNVTLSCEQNLNHDAMYWYRQDPGQGLRLIYYSQIVNDFQKGDIAEGYSVSREKKESFPLTVTSAQKNPTAFYLCASSVQGRGTSGNPYEQYFGPGTRLTVT.